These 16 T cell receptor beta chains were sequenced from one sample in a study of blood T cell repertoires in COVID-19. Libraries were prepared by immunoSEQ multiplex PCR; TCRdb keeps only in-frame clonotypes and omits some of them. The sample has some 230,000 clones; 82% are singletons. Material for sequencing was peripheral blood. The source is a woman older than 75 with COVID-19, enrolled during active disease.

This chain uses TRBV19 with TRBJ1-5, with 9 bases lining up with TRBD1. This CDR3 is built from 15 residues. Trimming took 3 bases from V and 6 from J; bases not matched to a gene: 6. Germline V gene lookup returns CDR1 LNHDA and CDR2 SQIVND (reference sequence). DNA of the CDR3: TGTGCCAGTAGTATTCTGGACAGGGGAACTCAGCCCCAGCATTTT. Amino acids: CASSILDRGTQPQHF.

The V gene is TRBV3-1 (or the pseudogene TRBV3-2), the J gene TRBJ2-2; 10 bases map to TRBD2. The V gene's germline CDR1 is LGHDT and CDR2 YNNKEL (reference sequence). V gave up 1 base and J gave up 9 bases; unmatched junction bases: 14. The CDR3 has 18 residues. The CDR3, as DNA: TGTGCCAGCAGCCAAGGGTTTTCGGCTAGCGGGAGATCTCGGGAGCTGTTTTTT. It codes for CASSQGFSASGRSRELFF.

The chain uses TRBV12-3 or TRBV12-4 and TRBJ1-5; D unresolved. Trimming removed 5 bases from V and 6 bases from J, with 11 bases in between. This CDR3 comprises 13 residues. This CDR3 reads CASSPAELQPQHF. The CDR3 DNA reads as TGTGCCAGCAGTCCCGCTGAGCTTCAGCCCCAGCATTTT.

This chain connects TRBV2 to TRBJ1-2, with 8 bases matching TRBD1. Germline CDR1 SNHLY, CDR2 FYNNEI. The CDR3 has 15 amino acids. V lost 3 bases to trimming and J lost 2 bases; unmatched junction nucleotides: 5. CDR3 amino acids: CASSETGARNYGYTF. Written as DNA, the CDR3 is TGTGCCAGCAGTGAGACAGGGGCGCGGAACTATGGCTACACCTTC.

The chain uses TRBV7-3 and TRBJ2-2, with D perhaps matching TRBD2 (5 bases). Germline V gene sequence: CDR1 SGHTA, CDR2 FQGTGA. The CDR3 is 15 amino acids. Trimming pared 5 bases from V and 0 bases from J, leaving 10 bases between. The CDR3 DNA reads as TGTGCCAGCAGCCATTCGCGGGCGAACACCGGGGAGCTGTTTTTT. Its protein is CASSHSRANTGELFF.

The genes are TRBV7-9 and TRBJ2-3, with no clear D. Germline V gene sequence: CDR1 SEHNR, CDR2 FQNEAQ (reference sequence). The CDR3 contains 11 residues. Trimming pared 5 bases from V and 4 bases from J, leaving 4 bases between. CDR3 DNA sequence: TGTGCCAGCAGCCGAGCAGATACGCAGTATTTT. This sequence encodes CASSRADTQYF. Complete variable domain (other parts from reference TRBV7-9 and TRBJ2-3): DTGVSQNPRHKITKRGQNVTFRCDPISEHNRLYWYRQTLGQGPEFLTYFQNEAQLEKSRLLSDRFSAERPKGSFSTLEIQRTEQGDSAMYLCASSRADTQYFGPGTRLTVL.

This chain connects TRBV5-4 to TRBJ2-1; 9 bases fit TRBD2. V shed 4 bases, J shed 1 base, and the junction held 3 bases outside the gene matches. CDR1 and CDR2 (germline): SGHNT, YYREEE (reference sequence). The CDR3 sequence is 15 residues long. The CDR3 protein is CASSQSGGSYNEQFF. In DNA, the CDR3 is TGTGCCAGCAGCCAAAGCGGGGGGTCCTACAATGAGCAGTTCTTC.

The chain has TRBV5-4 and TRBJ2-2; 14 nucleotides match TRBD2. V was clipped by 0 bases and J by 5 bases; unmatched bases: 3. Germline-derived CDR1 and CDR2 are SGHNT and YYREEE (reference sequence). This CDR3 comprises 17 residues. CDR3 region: CASSLGGLAGETGELFF. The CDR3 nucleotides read TGTGCCAGCAGCTTGGGGGGACTAGCGGGAGAAACCGGGGAGCTGTTTTTT.

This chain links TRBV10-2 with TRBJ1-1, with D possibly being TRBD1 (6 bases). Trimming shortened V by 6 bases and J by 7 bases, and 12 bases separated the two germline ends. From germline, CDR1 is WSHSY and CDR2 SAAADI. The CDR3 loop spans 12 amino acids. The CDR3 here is CASRQGLVEAFF. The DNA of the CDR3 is TGCGCCAGCAGGCAGGGGCTAGTTGAAGCTTTCTTT.

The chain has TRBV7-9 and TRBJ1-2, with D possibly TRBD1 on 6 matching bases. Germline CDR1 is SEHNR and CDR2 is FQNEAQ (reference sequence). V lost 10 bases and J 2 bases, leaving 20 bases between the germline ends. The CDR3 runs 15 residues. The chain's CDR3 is CATIGEGGKNYGYTF. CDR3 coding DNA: TGTGCCACCATAGGGGAGGGGGGCAAAAACTATGGCTACACCTTC. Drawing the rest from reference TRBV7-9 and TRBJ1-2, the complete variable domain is DTGVSQNPRHKITKRGQNVTFRCDPISEHNRLYWYRQTLGQGPEFLTYFQNEAQLEKSRLLSDRFSAERPKGSFSTLEIQRTEQGDSAMYLCATIGEGGKNYGYTFGSGTRLTVV.

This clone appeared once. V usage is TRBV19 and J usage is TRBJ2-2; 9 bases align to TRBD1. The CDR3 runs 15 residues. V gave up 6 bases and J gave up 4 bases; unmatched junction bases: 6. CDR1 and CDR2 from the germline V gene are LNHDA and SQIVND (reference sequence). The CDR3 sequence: CASRPGTGITGELFF. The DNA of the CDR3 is TGTGCCAGTAGACCCGGGACAGGGATCACCGGGGAGCTGTTTTTT.

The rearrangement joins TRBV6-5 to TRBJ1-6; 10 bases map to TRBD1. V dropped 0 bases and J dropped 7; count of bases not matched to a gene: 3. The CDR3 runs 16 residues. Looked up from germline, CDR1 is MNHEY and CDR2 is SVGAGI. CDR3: CASSYSTGGRNSPLHF. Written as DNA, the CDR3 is TGTGCCAGCAGTTACTCGACAGGGGGCAGGAATTCACCCCTCCACTTT.

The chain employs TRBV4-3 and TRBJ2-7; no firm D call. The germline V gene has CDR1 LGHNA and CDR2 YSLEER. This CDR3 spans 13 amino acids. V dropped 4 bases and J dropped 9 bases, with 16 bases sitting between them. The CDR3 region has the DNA TGCGCCAGCAGCCCATATCGTAACAGTAGGCAGTACTTC. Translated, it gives CASSPYRNSRQYF.

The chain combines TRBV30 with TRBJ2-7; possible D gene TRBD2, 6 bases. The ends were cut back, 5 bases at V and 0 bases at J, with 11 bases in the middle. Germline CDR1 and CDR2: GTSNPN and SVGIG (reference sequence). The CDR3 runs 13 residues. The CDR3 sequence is CAWDGGNSYEQYF. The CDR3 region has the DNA TGTGCCTGGGACGGCGGGAACTCCTACGAGCAGTACTTC.

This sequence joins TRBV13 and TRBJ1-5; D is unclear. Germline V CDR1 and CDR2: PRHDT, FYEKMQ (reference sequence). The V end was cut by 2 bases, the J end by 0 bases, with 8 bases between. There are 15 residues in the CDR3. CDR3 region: CASSLRGYSNQPQHF. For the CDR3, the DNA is TGTGCCAGCAGCTTAAGAGGTTATAGCAATCAGCCCCAGCATTTT.

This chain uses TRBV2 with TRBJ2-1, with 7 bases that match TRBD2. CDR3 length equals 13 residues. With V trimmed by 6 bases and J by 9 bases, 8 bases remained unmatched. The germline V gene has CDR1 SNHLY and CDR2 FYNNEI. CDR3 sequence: CASSVGLEFEQFF. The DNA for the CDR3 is TGTGCCAGCAGCGTCGGACTAGAGTTTGAGCAGTTCTTC.